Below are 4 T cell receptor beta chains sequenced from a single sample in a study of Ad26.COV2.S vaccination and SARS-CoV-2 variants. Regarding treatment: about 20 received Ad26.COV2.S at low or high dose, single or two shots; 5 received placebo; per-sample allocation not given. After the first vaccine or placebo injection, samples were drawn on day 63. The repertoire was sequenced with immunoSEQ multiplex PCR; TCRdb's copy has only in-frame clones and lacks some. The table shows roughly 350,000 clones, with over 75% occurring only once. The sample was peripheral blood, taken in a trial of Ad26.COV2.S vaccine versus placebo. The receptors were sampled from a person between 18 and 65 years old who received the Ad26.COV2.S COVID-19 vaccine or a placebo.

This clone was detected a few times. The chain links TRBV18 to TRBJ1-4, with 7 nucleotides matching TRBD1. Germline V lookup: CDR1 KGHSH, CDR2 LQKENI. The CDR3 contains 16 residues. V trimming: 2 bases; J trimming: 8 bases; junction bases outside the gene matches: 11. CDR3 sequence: CASSPKTGVKGEKLFF. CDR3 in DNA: TGTGCCAGCTCACCAAAAACAGGGGTAAAAGGGGAAAAACTGTTTTTT.

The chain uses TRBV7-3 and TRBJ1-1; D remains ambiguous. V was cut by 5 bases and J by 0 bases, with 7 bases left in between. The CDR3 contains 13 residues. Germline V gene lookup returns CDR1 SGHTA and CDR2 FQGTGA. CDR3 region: CASSKIMNTEAFF. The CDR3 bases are TGTGCCAGCAGCAAAATCATGAACACTGAAGCTTTCTTT.

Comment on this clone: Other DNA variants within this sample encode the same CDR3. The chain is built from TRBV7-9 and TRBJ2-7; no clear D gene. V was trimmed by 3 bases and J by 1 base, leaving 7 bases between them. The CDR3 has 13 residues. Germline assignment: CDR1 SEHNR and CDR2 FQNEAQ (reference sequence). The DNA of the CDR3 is TGTGCCAGCAGCTTGACTGCATCCTACGAGCAGTACTTC. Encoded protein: CASSLTASYEQYF.

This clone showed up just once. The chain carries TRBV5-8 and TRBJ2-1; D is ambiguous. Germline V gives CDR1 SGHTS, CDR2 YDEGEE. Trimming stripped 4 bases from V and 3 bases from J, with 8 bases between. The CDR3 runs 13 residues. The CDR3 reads CASSPTYYNEQFF. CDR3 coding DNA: TGTGCCAGCAGCCCGACATACTACAATGAGCAGTTCTTC.